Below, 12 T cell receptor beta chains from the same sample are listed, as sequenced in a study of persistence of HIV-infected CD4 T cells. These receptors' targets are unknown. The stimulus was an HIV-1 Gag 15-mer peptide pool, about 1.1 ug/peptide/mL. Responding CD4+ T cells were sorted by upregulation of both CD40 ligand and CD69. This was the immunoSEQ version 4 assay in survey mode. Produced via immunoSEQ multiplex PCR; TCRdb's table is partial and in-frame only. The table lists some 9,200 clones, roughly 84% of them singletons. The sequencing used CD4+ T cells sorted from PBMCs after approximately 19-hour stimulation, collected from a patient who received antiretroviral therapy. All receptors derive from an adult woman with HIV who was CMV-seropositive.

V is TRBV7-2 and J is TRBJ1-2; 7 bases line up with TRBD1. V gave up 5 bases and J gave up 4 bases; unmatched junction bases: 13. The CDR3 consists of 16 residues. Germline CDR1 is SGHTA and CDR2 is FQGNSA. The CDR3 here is CASSQGGPQGTYGYTF. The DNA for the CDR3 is TGTGCCAGCAGCCAGGGGGGGCCACAGGGGACCTATGGCTACACCTTC. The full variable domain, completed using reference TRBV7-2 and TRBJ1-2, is GAGVSQSPSNKVTEKGKDVELRCDPISGHTALYWYRQSLGQGLEFLIYFQGNSAPDKSGLPSDRFSAERTGGSVSTLTIQRTQQEDSAVYLCASSQGGPQGTYGYTFGSGTRLTVV.

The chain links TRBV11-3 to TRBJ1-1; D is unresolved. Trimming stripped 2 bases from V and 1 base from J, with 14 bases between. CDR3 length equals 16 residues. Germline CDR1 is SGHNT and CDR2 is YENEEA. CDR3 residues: CASSLSFFGENTEAFF. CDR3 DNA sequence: TGTGCCAGCAGCTTAAGTTTTTTTGGAGAGAACACTGAAGCTTTCTTT.

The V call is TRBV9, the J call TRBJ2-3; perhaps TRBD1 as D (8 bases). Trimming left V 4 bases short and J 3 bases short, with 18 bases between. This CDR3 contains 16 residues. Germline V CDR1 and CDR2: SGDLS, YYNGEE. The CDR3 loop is CASSTGGGRWTDTQYF. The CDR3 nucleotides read TGTGCCAGCAGCACAGGGGGGGGACGGTGGACAGATACGCAGTATTTT.

The CDR3 DNA reads as TGTGCCTGCCCTCAGGGTGGATTTCATGAAAAACTGTTTTTT. Encoded protein: CACPQGGFHEKLFF. The chain carries TRBV30 and TRBJ1-4; D is perhaps TRBD1 (5 bases). V was trimmed by 6 bases and J by 6 bases, leaving 17 bases between them. The V gene's germline CDR1 is GTSNPN and CDR2 SVGIG (reference sequence). CDR3 length: 14 residues.

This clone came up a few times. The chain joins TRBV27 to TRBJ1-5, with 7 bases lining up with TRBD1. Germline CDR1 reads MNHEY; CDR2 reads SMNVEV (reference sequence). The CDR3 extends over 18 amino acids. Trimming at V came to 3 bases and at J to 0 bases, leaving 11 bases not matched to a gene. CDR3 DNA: TGTGCCAGCAGTTTGACCAGGGGGGGCTTGAATAGCAATCAGCCCCAGCATTTT. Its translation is CASSLTRGGLNSNQPQHF.

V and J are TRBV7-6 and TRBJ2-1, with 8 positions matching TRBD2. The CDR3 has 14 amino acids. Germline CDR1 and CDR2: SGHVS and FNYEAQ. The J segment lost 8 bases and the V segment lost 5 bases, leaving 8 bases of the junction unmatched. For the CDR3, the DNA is TGTGCCAGCAGCCCGGGGGGGGTGGGCGATGAGCAGTTCTTC. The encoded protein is CASSPGGVGDEQFF.

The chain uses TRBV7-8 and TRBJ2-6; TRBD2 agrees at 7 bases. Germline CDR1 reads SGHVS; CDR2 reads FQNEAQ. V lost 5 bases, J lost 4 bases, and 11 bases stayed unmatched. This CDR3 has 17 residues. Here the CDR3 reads CASSTPGRISGANVLTF. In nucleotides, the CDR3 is TGTGCCAGCAGCACCCCCGGGAGGATCTCCGGGGCCAACGTCCTGACTTTC.

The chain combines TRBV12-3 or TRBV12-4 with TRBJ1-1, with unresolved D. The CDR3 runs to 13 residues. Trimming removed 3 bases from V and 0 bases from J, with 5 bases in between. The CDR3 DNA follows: TGTGCCAGCAGTTTGGAGATGAACACTGAAGCTTTCTTT. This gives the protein CASSLEMNTEAFF.

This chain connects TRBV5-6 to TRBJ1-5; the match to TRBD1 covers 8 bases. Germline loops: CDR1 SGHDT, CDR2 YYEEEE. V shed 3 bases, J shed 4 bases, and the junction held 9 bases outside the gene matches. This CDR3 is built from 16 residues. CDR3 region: CASSSGQGRRNQPQHF. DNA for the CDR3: TGTGCCAGCAGCTCTGGACAGGGCCGCCGTAATCAGCCCCAGCATTTT.

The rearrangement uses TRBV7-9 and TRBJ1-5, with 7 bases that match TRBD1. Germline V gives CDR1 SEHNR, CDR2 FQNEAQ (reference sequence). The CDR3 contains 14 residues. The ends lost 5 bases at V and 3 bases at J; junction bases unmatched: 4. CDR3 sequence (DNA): TGTGCCAGCAGCACGACAGGGCTCAATCAGCCCCAGCATTTT. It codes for CASSTTGLNQPQHF.

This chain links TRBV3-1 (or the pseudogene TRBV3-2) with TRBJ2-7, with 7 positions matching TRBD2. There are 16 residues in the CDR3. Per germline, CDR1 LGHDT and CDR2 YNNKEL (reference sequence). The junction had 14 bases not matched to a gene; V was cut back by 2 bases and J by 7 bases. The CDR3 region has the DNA TGTGCCAGCAGCCAACCCGGGACTATCTCCGACGGAGAGCAGTACTTC. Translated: CASSQPGTISDGEQYF.

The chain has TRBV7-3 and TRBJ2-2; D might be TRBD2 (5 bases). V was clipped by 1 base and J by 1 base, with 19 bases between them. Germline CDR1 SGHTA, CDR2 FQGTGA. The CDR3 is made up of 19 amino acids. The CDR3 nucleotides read TGTGCCAGCAGCTTAATACCCCCAGTGGCAGGACTGAACACCGGGGAGCTGTTTTTT. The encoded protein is CASSLIPPVAGLNTGELFF.